The 30 T cell receptor beta chains below all came from one sample that was sequenced in a study of beta chain features in type 1 diabetes. The investigators reverse transcribed all of the isolated RNA, so they sequenced expressed TCRB transcripts. The data were produced by immunoSEQ multiplex PCR, yet TCRdb's version contains in-frame clones alone and is incomplete. The top ten clones hold roughly 2% of a sample with just over 150,000 clones, around 10% of them seen once. Sequenced input: central memory CD4+ T cells from blood. The receptors here all came from a man between 18 and 35 years old in good health.

This clone was recorded a few times. V usage is TRBV11-1 and J usage is TRBJ2-1, with TRBD1 identical over 9 bases. CDR1 and CDR2 from the germline V gene are SGHAT and FQDESV (reference sequence). The CDR3 runs 14 residues. V gave up 2 bases and J gave up 8 bases; unmatched junction bases: 4. CDR3 bases: TGTGCCAGCAGCTTAAGGACAGGGGAGTATGAGCAGTTCTTC. Translating it yields CASSLRTGEYEQFF. Drawing the rest from reference TRBV11-1 and TRBJ2-1, the complete variable domain is EAEVAQSPRYKITEKSQAVAFWCDPISGHATLYWYRQILGQGPELLVQFQDESVVDDSQLPKDRFSAERLKGVDSTLKIQPAELGDSAMYLCASSLRTGEYEQFFGPGTRLTVL.

V and J are TRBV5-6 and TRBJ1-2; 7 bases line up with TRBD1. Germline CDR1 is SGHDT and CDR2 is YYEEEE. The CDR3 runs 12 residues. V gave up 4 bases and J gave up 5 bases; unmatched junction bases: 2. CDR3 protein: CASSTGQYGYTF. CDR3 DNA sequence: TGTGCCAGCAGCACGGGACAGTATGGCTACACCTTC. The full variable domain, its missing parts supplied by reference TRBV5-6 and TRBJ1-2, is DAGVTQSPTHLIKTRGQQVTLRCSPKSGHDTVSWYQQALGQGPQFIFQYYEEEERQRGNFPDRFSGHQFPNYSSELNVNALLLGDSALYLCASSTGQYGYTFGSGTRLTVV.

The gene calls are TRBV7-2 and TRBJ1-2, with D maybe TRBD1 (5 bases). Germline V lookup: CDR1 SGHTA, CDR2 FQGNSA. V was clipped by 6 bases and J by 5 bases, with 13 bases between them. The CDR3 runs to 13 residues. DNA of the CDR3: TGTGCCAGCAGTCCGATTGGGGGATATGGCTACACCTTC. It specifies CASSPIGGYGYTF.

This clone was seen a few times. This chain uses TRBV7-6 with TRBJ2-5, with D hard to call. The V end was cut by 2 bases, the J end by 5 bases, with 6 bases between. Germline CDR1 is SGHVS and CDR2 is FNYEAQ. There are 12 residues in the CDR3. In DNA form, the CDR3 reads TGTGCCAGCAGCTTAAATGGGGAGACCCAGTACTTC. Translated: CASSLNGETQYF. The full variable domain, completed using reference TRBV7-6 and TRBJ2-5, is GAGVSQSPRYKVTKRGQDVALRCDPISGHVSLYWYRQALGQGPEFLTYFNYEAQQDKSGLPNDRFSAERPEGSISTLTIQRTEQRDSAMYRCASSLNGETQYFGPGTRLLVL.

This clone was seen a single time. The J gene is TRBJ2-1, the V gene TRBV7-8; D is perhaps TRBD1 (6 bases). V was pared by 5 bases and J by 1 base, with 9 bases between. Germline values: CDR1 SGHVS, CDR2 FQNEAQ. This CDR3 has 14 residues. In DNA form, the CDR3 reads TGTGCCAGCAGCGGACAGTTTTCCTACAATGAGCAGTTCTTC. The encoded protein is CASSGQFSYNEQFF.

This clone was detected only a few times. The V gene is TRBV28, the J gene TRBJ2-1; no reliable D call. With 6 bases removed from V and 4 bases from J, the gap between germline ends came to 10 bases. The CDR3 has 13 amino acids. Germline values: CDR1 MDHEN, CDR2 SYDVKM. In nucleotides, the CDR3 is TGTGCCAGCAGGAACAGACGGTACAATGAGCAGTTCTTC. Its translation is CASRNRRYNEQFF.

As to this clone: The same CDR3 also results from other DNA sequences found in this sample. The chain uses TRBV7-3 and TRBJ1-1, with D unresolved. Germline V CDR1 and CDR2: SGHTA, FQGTGA. V was clipped by 4 bases and J by 0 bases, with 6 bases between them. The CDR3 contains 13 residues. CDR3 nucleotide sequence: TGTGCCAGCAGCTCGGGATTGAACACTGAAGCTTTCTTT. Residues: CASSSGLNTEAFF.

The chain is built from TRBV28 and TRBJ1-1; perhaps TRBD1 as D (5 bases). The CDR3 is 16 residues long. V lost 6 bases and J lost 0, with 17 bases in between. In germline, CDR1 is MDHEN, CDR2 SYDVKM. CDR3 sequence (DNA): TGTGCCAGCAGCTTTCGGGGGGGTAATTTGAACACTGAAGCTTTCTTT. Its translation: CASSFRGGNLNTEAFF.

The CDR3 sequence is CAWTSTETEAFF. The CDR3 nucleotides are TGTGCCTGGACTTCCACTGAGACTGAAGCTTTCTTT. This chain links TRBV30 with TRBJ1-1; D uncertain. The ends were cut back, 4 bases at V and 5 bases at J, with 11 bases in the middle. The V gene's germline CDR1 is GTSNPN and CDR2 SVGIG (reference sequence). This CDR3 is built from 12 residues.

This clone was counted between two and nine times. V usage is TRBV5-4 and J usage is TRBJ2-5, with 8 bases matching TRBD1. This CDR3 is 14 amino acids long. J lost 6 bases, V lost 0 bases, and 4 bases had no gene match. The germline V gene has CDR1 SGHNT and CDR2 YYREEE (reference sequence). The CDR3 region is CASSLEDREKTQYF. The CDR3 nucleotides read TGTGCCAGCAGCTTGGAGGACAGGGAAAAGACCCAGTACTTC.

This clone was detected only a few times. J is TRBJ2-3 and V is TRBV18; the match to TRBD2 covers 8 bases. Germline V CDR1 and CDR2: KGHSH, LQKENI. Unmatched junction bases numbered 5, after V lost 0 bases and J lost 9 bases. CDR3 length: 14 amino acids. CDR3 sequence reads: CASSPPPQRETQYF. As DNA, the CDR3 is TGTGCCAGCTCACCACCTCCCCAGCGGGAGACGCAGTATTTT.

This chain links TRBV5-6 with TRBJ2-3; D unclear. Trimming removed 5 bases from V and 1 base from J, with 11 bases in between. This CDR3 has 14 amino acids. Germline V gives CDR1 SGHDT, CDR2 YYEEEE. The chain's CDR3 is CASRSTGGTDTQYF. CDR3 nucleotides: TGTGCCAGCAGATCCACCGGAGGCACAGATACGCAGTATTTT. The full variable domain, rest sourced from reference TRBV5-6 and TRBJ2-3, is DAGVTQSPTHLIKTRGQQVTLRCSPKSGHDTVSWYQQALGQGPQFIFQYYEEEERQRGNFPDRFSGHQFPNYSSELNVNALLLGDSALYLCASRSTGGTDTQYFGPGTRLTVL.

The V call is TRBV28, the J call TRBJ1-2, with a possible D match to TRBD1 (5 bases). The germline V gene has CDR1 MDHEN and CDR2 SYDVKM. The CDR3 runs to 15 residues. With 5 bases removed from V and 5 bases from J, the gap between germline ends came to 18 bases. CDR3: CASSRNRRMFYGYTF. CDR3 sequence (DNA): TGTGCCAGCAGTCGTAACAGGCGAATGTTTTATGGCTACACCTTC.

The chain links TRBV4-1 to TRBJ2-1; the match to TRBD2 covers 10 bases. J lost 9 bases, V lost 1 base, and 12 bases had no gene match. The CDR3 length is 17 residues. Germline loops: CDR1 MGHRA, CDR2 YSYEKL. CDR3 in amino acids: CASSQGPLSGRASEQFF. CDR3 bases: TGCGCCAGCAGCCAAGGCCCGTTAAGCGGGAGGGCCAGTGAGCAGTTCTTC.

The table lists this clone with a few counts. This chain uses TRBV7-9 with TRBJ1-4, with D hard to call. Germline V CDR1 and CDR2: SEHNR, FQNEAQ (reference sequence). V lost 10 bases, J lost 8 bases, and 11 bases lay in between. This CDR3 is 11 amino acids long. DNA for the CDR3: TGTGCCATAACCGTGAGGGAAAAACTGTTTTTT. This translates into CAITVREKLFF.

This clone was counted once. This chain uses TRBV12-5 with TRBJ2-2; no definite D call. This CDR3 spans 14 amino acids. V was shortened by 6 bases and J by 1 base, with 9 bases between the two germline ends. Per the germline V gene, CDR1 is LGHNT and CDR2 is FRNRAP. CDR3 nucleotides: TGTGCTAGTGGCTCAGGCTTGAACACCGGGGAGCTGTTTTTT. The encoded protein is CASGSGLNTGELFF.

This clone was picked up a small number of times. V and J are TRBV15 and TRBJ2-7; D gene uncertain. CDR1 and CDR2 from the germline V gene are LNHNV and YYDKDF (reference sequence). CDR3 length equals 15 residues. The V end lost 0 bases, the J end lost 5 bases, and 14 bases lay between the germline ends. This CDR3 reads CATSRDHAGFNEQYF. CDR3 in DNA: TGTGCCACCAGCAGAGATCATGCTGGGTTCAACGAGCAGTACTTC.

This clone was picked up a small number of times. The CDR3 reads CASRENTEAFF. The CDR3 bases are TGTGCCAGCAGGGAGAACACTGAAGCTTTCTTT. The V call is TRBV28, the J call TRBJ1-1; D not resolved. The CDR3 runs to 11 residues. CDR1 and CDR2 from the germline V gene are MDHEN and SYDVKM. Trimming pared 6 bases from V and 1 base from J, leaving 3 bases between.

The chain links TRBV5-4 to TRBJ1-6, with a tentative D call TRBD1 (5 bases). Trimming stripped 3 bases from V and 7 bases from J, with 17 bases between. This CDR3 is 16 amino acids long. Germline V gene lookup returns CDR1 SGHNT and CDR2 YYREEE (reference sequence). Here the CDR3 DNA reads TGTGCCAGCAGCTCGGCGGGTGCAGGGAAGAATTCACCCCTCCACTTT. It is translated as CASSSAGAGKNSPLHF.

The rearrangement uses TRBV6-6 and TRBJ1-5, with D tentatively TRBD1 (6 bases). Germline CDR1 reads MNHNY; CDR2 reads SVGAGI (reference sequence). The CDR3 spans 15 residues. V lost 5 bases, J lost 6 bases, and 17 bases lay in between. The CDR3 here is CASSAQGMGSQPQHF. In nucleotides, the CDR3 is TGTGCCAGCAGTGCTCAGGGGATGGGGAGTCAGCCCCAGCATTTT.

This clone has more than one count but fewer than ten. The rearrangement links TRBV7-8 to TRBJ1-1; D perhaps matches TRBD1 (5 bases). This CDR3 has 13 amino acids. Trimming left V 3 bases short and J 4 bases short, with 9 bases between. The germline V gene has CDR1 SGHVS and CDR2 FQNEAQ. The CDR3 loop is CASSFRGGTEAFF. CDR3 in DNA: TGTGCCAGCAGCTTTCGGGGCGGCACTGAAGCTTTCTTT.

This clone was observed a handful of times. The chain employs TRBV7-6 and TRBJ2-7; possible D gene TRBD1, 6 bases. Germline CDR1 and CDR2: SGHVS and FNYEAQ. CDR3 length: 15 amino acids. V was cut by 5 bases and J by 3 bases, with 17 bases left in between. CDR3 loop: CASSPRQANYYEQYF. CDR3 DNA sequence: TGTGCCAGCAGCCCGAGACAGGCCAATTACTACGAGCAGTACTTC.

This chain joins TRBV5-6 and TRBJ2-3; 9 bases agree with TRBD2. Losses at the gene ends were 7 bases for V and 1 base for J; bases not matched to a gene: 16. The CDR3 has 18 residues. Germline CDR1 reads SGHDT; CDR2 reads YYEEEE. The chain's CDR3 is CASRITGLARIGTDTQYF. CDR3 sequence (DNA): TGTGCCAGCCGAATTACGGGACTAGCCCGTATAGGCACAGATACGCAGTATTTT.

This clone has more than one count but fewer than ten. The chain couples TRBV5-8 to TRBJ1-4; 10 bases map to TRBD1. The CDR3 is made up of 16 amino acids. Germline V gives CDR1 SGHTS, CDR2 YDEGEE. With V trimmed by 4 bases and J by 8 bases, 11 bases remained unmatched. Here the CDR3 DNA reads TGTGCCAGCAGCCGGACAGGGGGTAGGCGGGCGGAAAAACTGTTTTTT. Translated: CASSRTGGRRAEKLFF.

This clone turned up a few times. V and J are TRBV19 and TRBJ2-7; D is ambiguous. This CDR3 contains 16 residues. From germline, CDR1 is LNHDA and CDR2 SQIVND (reference sequence). The V gene lost 5 bases and the J gene lost 0 bases, with 17 bases spanning the gap. The CDR3 nucleotides are TGTGCCAGTAGTGCGCGGAAGGCTAATCCCTCCTACGAGCAGTACTTC. Translated, it gives CASSARKANPSYEQYF.

This clone was counted many times. V is TRBV25-1 and J is TRBJ2-1; 11 positions agree with TRBD2. Germline lookup yields CDR1 MGHDK and CDR2 SYGVNS. The V gene end was trimmed by 4 bases and the J gene end by 6 bases; junction bases not matched to a gene: 2. The CDR3 has 14 amino acids. The chain's CDR3 is CASSVAGGGNEQFF. The DNA of the CDR3 is TGTGCCAGCAGTGTAGCGGGAGGGGGCAATGAGCAGTTCTTC.

This clone was detected only a few times. The chain links TRBV7-9 to TRBJ2-1, with D unclear. Germline CDR1 is SEHNR and CDR2 is FQNEAQ (reference sequence). Deletions cut 3 bases from V and 7 bases from J, with 13 bases between. This CDR3 is built from 14 residues. In DNA, the CDR3 is TGTGCCAGCAGCTTCGCTCCAGGTGGGAATGAGCAGTTCTTC. Translated: CASSFAPGGNEQFF.

The chain couples TRBV7-9 to TRBJ1-3; TRBD1 matches 7 bases. This CDR3 region has 15 residues. Germline CDR1 and CDR2: SEHNR and FQNEAQ (reference sequence). V was pared by 2 bases and J by 2 bases, with 3 bases of the junction left unmatched. DNA for the CDR3: TGTGCCAGCAGCTTATCGACAGGGACTGGAAACACCATATATTTT. Translated: CASSLSTGTGNTIYF.

There are a few counts of this clone. The chain couples TRBV9 to TRBJ2-1; TRBD1 might be the D (5 bases). The CDR3 length is 12 residues. V gave up 3 bases and J gave up 8 bases, with 9 bases separating them. The germline CDR1 and CDR2 sequences are SGDLS and YYNGEE. The CDR3 here is CASSGKGYEQFF. The CDR3 bases are TGTGCCAGCAGCGGGAAGGGGTATGAGCAGTTCTTC.

This clone has more than one count but fewer than ten. The J gene is TRBJ2-5, the V gene TRBV7-2; D is undetermined. Germline assignment: CDR1 SGHTA and CDR2 FQGNSA. This CDR3 region has 13 residues. V lost 4 bases to trimming and J lost 0 bases, with 6 bases between them. CDR3 protein: CASSSSYQETQYF. Here the CDR3 DNA reads TGTGCCAGCAGCTCTTCCTACCAAGAGACCCAGTACTTC.